This TCR beta chain derives from a study of PD-1 blockade in classical Hodgkin lymphoma. About the research overall: Nivolumab dosed at 3 mg/kg went to patients intravenously every 2 weeks.

The CDR3 contains 11 residues. V was pared by 10 bases and J by 6 bases, with 9 bases between. CDR1 MNHEY and CDR2 SMNVEV come from the germline V gene (reference sequence). Data came from immunoSEQ multiplex PCR; TCRdb stores just in-frame clones and leaves some out. This repertoire shows more than 35,000 clones, 88% found once; its top ten account for approximately 7.6%. Concerning this clone: Its antigen is unidentified.

Each patient experienced a relapse that followed autologous stem cell transplantation, and brentuximab vedotin exposure varied. The study recorded best responses of complete response, partial response or progressive disease. General observations from the study: Complete responders entered with baseline diversity on par with newly diagnosed patients, the results showed.

The sample in question was peripheral blood mononuclear cells (PBMCs), obtained before the second cycle of nivolumab. This sequence was found in a human donor with classical Hodgkin lymphoma. V gene TRBV27 combines with J gene TRBJ2-2; the D gene is possibly TRBD2 (5 bases). The CDR3 spells CATRRAGELFF. CDR3 DNA sequence: TGTGCCACCCGGCGGGCCGGGGAGCTGTTTTTT.